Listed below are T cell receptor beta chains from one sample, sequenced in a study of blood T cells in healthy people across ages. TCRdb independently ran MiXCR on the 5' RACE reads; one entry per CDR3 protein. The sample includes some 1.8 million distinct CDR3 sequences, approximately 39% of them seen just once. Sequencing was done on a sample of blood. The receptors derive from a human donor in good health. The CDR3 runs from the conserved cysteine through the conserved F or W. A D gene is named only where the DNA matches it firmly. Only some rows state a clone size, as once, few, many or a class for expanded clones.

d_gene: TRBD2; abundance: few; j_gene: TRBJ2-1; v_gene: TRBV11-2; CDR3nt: TGTGCCAGCAGCTTAAAACGAGCGGGGTCAGGGAATGTCAATGAGCAGTTCTTC; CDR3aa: CASSLKRAGSGNVNEQFF
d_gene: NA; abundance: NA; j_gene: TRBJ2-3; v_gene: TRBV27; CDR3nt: TGTGCCAGCAGTTCCCTTACGGGAAACACAGATACGCAGTATTTT; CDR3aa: CASSSLTGNTDTQYF
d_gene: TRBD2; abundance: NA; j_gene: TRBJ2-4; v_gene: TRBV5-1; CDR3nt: TGCGCCAGCAGCGGGACTAGCGATCCCAAAAACATTCAGTACTTC; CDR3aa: CASSGTSDPKNIQYF
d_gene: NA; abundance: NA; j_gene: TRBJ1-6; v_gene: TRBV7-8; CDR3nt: TGTGCCAGCAGCCGAAGCATAACCTATAATTCACCCCTCCACTTT; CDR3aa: CASSRSITYNSPLHF
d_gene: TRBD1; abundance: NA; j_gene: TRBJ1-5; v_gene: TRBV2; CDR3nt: TGTGCCAGCAGTGGGTCAGGGGGCTATCAGCCCCAGCATTTT; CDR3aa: CASSGSGGYQPQHF
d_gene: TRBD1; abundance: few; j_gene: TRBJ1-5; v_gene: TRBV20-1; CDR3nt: TGCAGTGCTAGAGCCGGACAGGGTTCCCAGCCCCAGCATTTT; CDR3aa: CSARAGQGSQPQHF
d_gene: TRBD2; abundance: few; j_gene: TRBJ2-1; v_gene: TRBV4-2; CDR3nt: TGTGCCAGCAGCCATGTCGGGACTACTACCTACAATGAGCAGTTCTTC; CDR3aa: CASSHVGTTTYNEQFF
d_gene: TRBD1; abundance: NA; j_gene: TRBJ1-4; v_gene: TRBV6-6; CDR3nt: TGTGCCAGCAGGTTACAGGGGGGAGAAAAACTGTTTTTT; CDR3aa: CASRLQGGEKLFF
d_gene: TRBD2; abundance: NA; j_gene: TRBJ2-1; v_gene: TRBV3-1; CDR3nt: TGTGCCAGCAGAAGGCTAGCGGGGGGACTACACAATGAGCAGTTCTTC; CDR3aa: CASRRLAGGLHNEQFF
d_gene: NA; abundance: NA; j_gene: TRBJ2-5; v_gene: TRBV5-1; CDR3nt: TGCGCCAGCAGTATCGAATTTCAACAGGGCCGGGGGACCCAGTACTTC; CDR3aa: CASSIEFQQGRGTQYF
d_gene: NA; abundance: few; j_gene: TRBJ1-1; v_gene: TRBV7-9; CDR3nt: TGTGCCAGCAGCTTATCGGGGGCCGGGGCTAAAGCTTTCTTT; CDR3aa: CASSLSGAGAKAFF
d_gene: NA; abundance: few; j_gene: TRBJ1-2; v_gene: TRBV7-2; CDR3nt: TGTGCCAGCAGCTTAGCTCCCTGGATGACAGCCAACTATGGCTACACCTTC; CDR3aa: CASSLAPWMTANYGYTF
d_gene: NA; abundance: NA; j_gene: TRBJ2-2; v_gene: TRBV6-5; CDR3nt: TGTGCCAGCAGTTACCTTCAAAGGGGTAGCGGGAACACCGGGGAGCTGTTTTTT; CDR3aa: CASSYLQRGSGNTGELFF
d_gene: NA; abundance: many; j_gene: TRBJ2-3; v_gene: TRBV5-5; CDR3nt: TGTGCCAGCAGCGTAACTCCGGGGGATACGCAGTATTTT; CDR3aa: CASSVTPGDTQYF
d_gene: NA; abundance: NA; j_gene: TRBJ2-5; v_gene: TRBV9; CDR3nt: TGTGCCAGCAGCGTAGACCTTACAAGGACCCAGTACTTC; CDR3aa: CASSVDLTRTQYF
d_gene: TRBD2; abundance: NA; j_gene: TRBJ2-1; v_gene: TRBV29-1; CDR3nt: TGCAGCGCTGATGTCGCGGGGGGCCGCAATGAGCAGTTCTTC; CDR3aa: CSADVAGGRNEQFF
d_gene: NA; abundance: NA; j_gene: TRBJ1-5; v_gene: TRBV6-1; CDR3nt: TGTGCCAGCAGTGAACTGGGGGGCCATCAGCCCCAGCATTTT; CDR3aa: CASSELGGHQPQHF
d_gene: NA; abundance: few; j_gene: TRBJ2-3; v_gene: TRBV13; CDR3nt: TGTGCCAGCAGGGGCGGGCTCACAGATACGCAGTATTTT; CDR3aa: CASRGGLTDTQYF
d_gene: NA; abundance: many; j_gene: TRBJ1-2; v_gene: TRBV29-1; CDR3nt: TGCAGCGTAGACAACCCTTACAACTATGGCTACACCTTC; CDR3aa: CSVDNPYNYGYTF
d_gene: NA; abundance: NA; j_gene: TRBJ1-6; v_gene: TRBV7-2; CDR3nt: TGTGCCAGCAGCCCCCGGACAGACAATTCACCCCTCCACTTT; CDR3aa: CASSPRTDNSPLHF
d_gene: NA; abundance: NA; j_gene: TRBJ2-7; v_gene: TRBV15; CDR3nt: TGTGCCACCAGCAGAGATAGGTACCGCGAGCAGTACTTC; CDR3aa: CATSRDRYREQYF
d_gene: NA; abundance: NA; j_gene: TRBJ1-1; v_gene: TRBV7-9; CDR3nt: TGTGCCAGCAGCTTCTACACCCCTCGGGGCAGTGTAAGTTGGACTGAAGCTTTCTTT; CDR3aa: CASSFYTPRGSVSWTEAFF
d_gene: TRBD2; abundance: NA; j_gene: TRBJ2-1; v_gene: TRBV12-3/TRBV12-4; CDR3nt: TGTGCCAGCCGCCCCCCGGGACTACCTTACAATGAGCAGTTCTTC; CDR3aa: CASRPPGLPYNEQFF
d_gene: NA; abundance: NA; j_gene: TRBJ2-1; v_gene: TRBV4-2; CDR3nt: TGTGCCAGCAGCCAAGATAGCGCGGGGGAGGGGGAGACCCAGTTCTTC; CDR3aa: CASSQDSAGEGETQFF
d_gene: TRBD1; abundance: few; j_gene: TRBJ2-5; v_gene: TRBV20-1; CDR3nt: TGCAGTGCTAGAGGGGACAGGACGTACCAAGAGACCCAGTACTTC; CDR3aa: CSARGDRTYQETQYF
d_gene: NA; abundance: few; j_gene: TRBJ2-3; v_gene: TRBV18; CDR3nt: TGTGCCAGCTCACCGCAGCGTAGAGCAGATACGCAGTATTTT; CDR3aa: CASSPQRRADTQYF
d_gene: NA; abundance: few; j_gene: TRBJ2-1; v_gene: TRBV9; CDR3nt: TGTGCCAGCAGCGCCATGGGGGGTGAGCAGTTCTTC; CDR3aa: CASSAMGGEQFF
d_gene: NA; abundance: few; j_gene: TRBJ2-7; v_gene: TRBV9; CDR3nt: TGTGCCAGCAGCAAGGGGGGATGGTACGAGCAGTACTTC; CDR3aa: CASSKGGWYEQYF
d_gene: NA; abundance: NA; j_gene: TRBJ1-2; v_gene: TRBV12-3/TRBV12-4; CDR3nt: TGTGCCAGCAGTTTAATATCGTGGGGGGCGTGGGATGACTACACCTTC; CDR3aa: CASSLISWGAWDDYTF
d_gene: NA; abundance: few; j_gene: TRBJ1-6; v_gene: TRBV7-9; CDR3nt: TGTGCCAGCAGTTACCAAGGGGGCTCCTATAATTCACCCCTCCACTTT; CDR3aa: CASSYQGGSYNSPLHF
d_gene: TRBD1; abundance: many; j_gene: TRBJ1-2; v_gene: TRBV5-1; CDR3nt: TGCGCCAGCAGCGGATACGGACAGGGCTATGGCTACACCTTC; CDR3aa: CASSGYGQGYGYTF
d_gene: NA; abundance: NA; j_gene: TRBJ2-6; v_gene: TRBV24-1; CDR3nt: TGTGCCACCAGTGACGTTCGAGGGACTGGGGCCAACGTCCTGACTTTC; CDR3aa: CATSDVRGTGANVLTF
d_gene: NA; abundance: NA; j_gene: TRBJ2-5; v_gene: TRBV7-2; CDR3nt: TGTGCCAGCAGCTTAGATATGGGGGCCCGCGGGCAGTACTTC; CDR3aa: CASSLDMGARGQYF
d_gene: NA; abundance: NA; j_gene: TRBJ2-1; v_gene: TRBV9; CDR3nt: TGTGCCAGCAGCTTTCGAGCCGGGGGCAATGAGCAGTTCTTC; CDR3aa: CASSFRAGGNEQFF
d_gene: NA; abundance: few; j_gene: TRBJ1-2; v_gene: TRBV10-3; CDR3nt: TGTGCCATCAGTGAGAGAGGAGCTAACTATGGCTACACCTTC; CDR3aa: CAISERGANYGYTF
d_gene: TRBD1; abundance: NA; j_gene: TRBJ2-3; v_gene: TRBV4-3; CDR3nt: TGCGCCAGCAGCCAGGGACAGGTGGTCACAGATACGCAGTATTTT; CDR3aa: CASSQGQVVTDTQYF
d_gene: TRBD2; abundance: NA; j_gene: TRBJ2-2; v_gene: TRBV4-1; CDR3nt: TGCGCCAGCAGGCAGACTAGCGGGAGCACCGGGGAGCTGTTTTTT; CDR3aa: CASRQTSGSTGELFF
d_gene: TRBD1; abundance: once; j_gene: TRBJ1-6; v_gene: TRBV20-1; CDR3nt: TGCAGTGCTAGGCCTTCGGGACAGAATTCACCCCTCCACTTT; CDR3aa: CSARPSGQNSPLHF
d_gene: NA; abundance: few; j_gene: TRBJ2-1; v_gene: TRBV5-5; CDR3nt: TGTGCCAGCAGCTCCCGACCCCCTCACAATGAGCAGTTCTTC; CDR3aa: CASSSRPPHNEQFF
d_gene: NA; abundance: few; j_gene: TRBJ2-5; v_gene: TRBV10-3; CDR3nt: TGTGCCATCAGTTGGCGCAGGGAGAACCAAGAGACCCAGTACTTC; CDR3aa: CAISWRRENQETQYF
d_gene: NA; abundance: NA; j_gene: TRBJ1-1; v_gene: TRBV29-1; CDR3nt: TGCAGCGTTGACGGCTCGGGGGTGAACACTAAAGCTTTCTTT; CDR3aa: CSVDGSGVNTKAFF
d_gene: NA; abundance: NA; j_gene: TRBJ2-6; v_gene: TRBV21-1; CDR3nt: TGTGCCAGCACCCCCAGGGCCAACGTCCTGACTTTC; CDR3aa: CASTPRANVLTF
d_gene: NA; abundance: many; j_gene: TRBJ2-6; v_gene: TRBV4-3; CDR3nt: TGCGCCAGCAGCCAAGAGTCGGGAACCGGGGCCAACGTCCTGACTTTC; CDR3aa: CASSQESGTGANVLTF
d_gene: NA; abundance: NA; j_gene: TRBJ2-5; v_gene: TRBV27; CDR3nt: TGTGCCAGCAGTTTAGGTTTAGATGGTGCGTACTTC; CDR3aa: CASSLGLDGAYF
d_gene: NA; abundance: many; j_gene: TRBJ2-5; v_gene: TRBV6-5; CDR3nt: TGTGCCAGCAGTTCCAAGTACCAAGAGACCCAGTACTTC; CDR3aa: CASSSKYQETQYF
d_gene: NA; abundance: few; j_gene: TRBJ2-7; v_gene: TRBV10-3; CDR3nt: TGTGCCATCAGTGAGGTGGACCGGGGCGAGCAGTACTTC; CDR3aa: CAISEVDRGEQYF